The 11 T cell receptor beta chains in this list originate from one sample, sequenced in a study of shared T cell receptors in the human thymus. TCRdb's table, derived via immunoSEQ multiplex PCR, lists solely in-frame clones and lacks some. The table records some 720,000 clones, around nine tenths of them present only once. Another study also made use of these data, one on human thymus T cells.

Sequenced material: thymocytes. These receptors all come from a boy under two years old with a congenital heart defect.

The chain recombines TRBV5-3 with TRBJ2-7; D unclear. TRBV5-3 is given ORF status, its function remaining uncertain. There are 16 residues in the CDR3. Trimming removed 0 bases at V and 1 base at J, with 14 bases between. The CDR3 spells CARSLGAPGPSYEQYF. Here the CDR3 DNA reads TGTGCCAGAAGCTTGGGCGCCCCCGGTCCTTCCTACGAGCAGTACTTC.

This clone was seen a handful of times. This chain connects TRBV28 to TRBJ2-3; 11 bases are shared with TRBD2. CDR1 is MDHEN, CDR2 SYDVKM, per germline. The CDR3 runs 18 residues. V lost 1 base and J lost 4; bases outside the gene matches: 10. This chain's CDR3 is CASSLSADSGRAADTQYF. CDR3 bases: TGTGCCAGCAGTTTATCCGCGGATAGCGGGAGGGCCGCAGATACGCAGTATTTT. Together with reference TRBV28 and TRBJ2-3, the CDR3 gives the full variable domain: DVKVTQSSRYLVKRTGEKVFLECVQDMDHENMFWYRQDPGLGLRLIYFSYDVKMKEKGDIPEGYSVSREKKERFSLILESASTNQTSMYLCASSLSADSGRAADTQYFGPGTRLTVL.

The CDR3 reads CASSPWAPNEQFF. The CDR3 coding sequence is TGTGCCAGCAGCCCTTGGGCTCCTAATGAGCAGTTCTTC. The J gene is TRBJ2-1, the V gene TRBV14; D uncertain. Trimming pared 4 bases from V and 7 bases from J, leaving 11 bases between. CDR1 and CDR2 from the germline V gene are SGHDN and FVKESK. The CDR3 has 13 residues.

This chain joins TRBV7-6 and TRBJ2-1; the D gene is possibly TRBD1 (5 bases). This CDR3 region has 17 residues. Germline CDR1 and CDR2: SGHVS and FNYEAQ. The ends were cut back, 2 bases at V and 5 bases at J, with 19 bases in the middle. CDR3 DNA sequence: TGTGCCAGCAGCTTAACCCCGCCCGCACAGGCAGACAATGAGCAGTTCTTC. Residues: CASSLTPPAQADNEQFF.

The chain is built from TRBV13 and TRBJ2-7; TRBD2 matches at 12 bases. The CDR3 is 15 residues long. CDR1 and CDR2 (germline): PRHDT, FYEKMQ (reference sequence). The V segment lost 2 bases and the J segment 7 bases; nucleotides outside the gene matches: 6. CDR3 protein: CASSLLAGGPREQYF. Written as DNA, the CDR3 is TGTGCCAGCAGCTTACTAGCGGGAGGGCCTCGGGAGCAGTACTTC.

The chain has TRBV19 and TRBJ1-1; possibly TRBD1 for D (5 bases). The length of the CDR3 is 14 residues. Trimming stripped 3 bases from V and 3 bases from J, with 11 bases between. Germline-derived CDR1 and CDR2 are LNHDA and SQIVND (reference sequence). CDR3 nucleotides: TGTGCCAGTAGTATCGCTACAGGCTACACTGAAGCTTTCTTT. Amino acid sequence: CASSIATGYTEAFF.

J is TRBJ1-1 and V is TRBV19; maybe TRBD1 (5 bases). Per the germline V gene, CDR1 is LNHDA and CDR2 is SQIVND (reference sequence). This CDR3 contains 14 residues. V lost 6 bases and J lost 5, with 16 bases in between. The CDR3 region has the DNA TGTGCCAGTAGCTGGCCAGGGTCGACGACTGAAGCTTTCTTT. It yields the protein CASSWPGSTTEAFF.

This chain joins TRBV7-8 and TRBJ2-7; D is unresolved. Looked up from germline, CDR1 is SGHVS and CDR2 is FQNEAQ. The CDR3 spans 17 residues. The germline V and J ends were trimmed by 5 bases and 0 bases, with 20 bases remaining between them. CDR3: CASSQIAALALSYEQYF. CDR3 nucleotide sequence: TGTGCCAGCAGCCAAATTGCGGCTCTCGCCCTCTCCTACGAGCAGTACTTC.

This chain's CDR3 is CAITPDRALYGYTF. The CDR3 region has the DNA TGTGCCATCACCCCCGACAGGGCGCTTTATGGCTACACCTTC. The chain uses TRBV10-3 and TRBJ1-2; 7 nucleotides agree with TRBD1. Looked up from germline, CDR1 is ENHRY and CDR2 is SYGVKD. Trimming cost V 7 bases and J 5 bases; bases outside gene matches: 10. CDR3 length: 14 residues.

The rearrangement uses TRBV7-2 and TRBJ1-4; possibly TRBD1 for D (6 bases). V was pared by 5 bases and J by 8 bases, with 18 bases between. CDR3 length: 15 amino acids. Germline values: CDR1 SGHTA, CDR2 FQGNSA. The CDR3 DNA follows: TGTGCCAGCAGCCCTAGGGCAGGGGAGGGGGAAAAACTGTTTTTT. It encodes CASSPRAGEGEKLFF.

The DNA for the CDR3 is TGTGCCAGCAGTTTCAGACAGTGCTCCTACAATGAGCAGTTCTTC. Translated, it gives CASSFRQCSYNEQFF. The chain has TRBV27 and TRBJ2-1, with a possible D match to TRBD1 (5 bases). From germline, CDR1 is MNHEY and CDR2 SMNVEV (reference sequence). CDR3 length equals 15 residues. Between the trimmed V and J ends, which lost 3 bases and 0 bases, there was a span of 9 bases.